The 20 T cell receptor beta chains listed next were all sequenced from one sample in a study of blood T cell repertoires in COVID-19. Method: immunoSEQ multiplex PCR; TCRdb's copy keeps in-frame clones and lacks some. The sample lists over 120,000 clones; about 79% were seen once. Material for sequencing was peripheral blood. The receptors come from an elderly woman with active or convalescent COVID-19.

This chain connects TRBV7-8 to TRBJ1-5; 9 nucleotides align to TRBD1. The CDR3 spans 16 residues. CDR1 and CDR2 from the germline V gene are SGHVS and FQNEAQ. V was clipped by 7 bases and J by 4 bases; unmatched bases: 11. DNA for the CDR3: TGTGCCAGCATGCCAGAAAAAGGGACAGGGAATCAGCCCCAGCATTTT. It codes for CASMPEKGTGNQPQHF.

V is TRBV21-1 and J is TRBJ1-5. TRBV21-1 is deemed a pseudogene. The CDR3 spans 16 residues. CDR3: CASSKDRDPPNQPQHF. The CDR3 region has the DNA TGTGCCAGCAGCAAAGATCGGGATCCCCCCAATCAGCCCCAGCATTTT.

This chain connects TRBV7-6 to TRBJ2-1, with D possibly matching TRBD1 (5 bases). Germline CDR1 reads SGHVS; CDR2 reads FNYEAQ. CDR3 length: 15 residues. V was clipped by 1 base and J by 7 bases, with 14 bases between them. This CDR3 reads CASSLDPGLGNEQFF. The CDR3 bases are TGTGCCAGCAGCTTAGATCCAGGGTTGGGGAATGAGCAGTTCTTC.

V and J are TRBV6-5 and TRBJ2-7; TRBD1 agrees at 8 bases. V shed 9 bases, J shed 4 bases, and the junction held 8 bases outside the gene matches. The CDR3 contains 13 residues. Germline assignment: CDR1 MNHEY and CDR2 SVGAGI. The CDR3: CASSQGAWYEQYF. In nucleotides, the CDR3 is TGTGCCAGTAGTCAGGGGGCTTGGTACGAGCAGTACTTC.

The rearrangement links TRBV9 to TRBJ1-5, with a tentative D call TRBD1 (6 bases). Germline loops: CDR1 SGDLS, CDR2 YYNGEE. V lost 4 bases and J 4 bases, leaving 15 bases between the germline ends. The CDR3 consists of 15 residues. The CDR3 DNA reads as TGTGCCAGCAGCAGAGGACAGTTTCAGAATCAGCCCCAGCATTTT. This gives the protein CASSRGQFQNQPQHF.

The chain joins TRBV19 to TRBJ2-7, with 9 bases matching TRBD2. After removal of 6 bases from V and 3 bases from J, the junction contained 21 bases not matched to a gene. CDR3 length: 19 residues. CDR1 is LNHDA, CDR2 SQIVND, per germline (reference sequence). In DNA form, the CDR3 reads TGTGCCAGTAGCTCCACTACGTGGAGCGGGGGGAAAAACAACTACGAGCAGTACTTC. Translating it yields CASSSTTWSGGKNNYEQYF.

The chain employs TRBV30 and TRBJ1-2; 7 bases are a match to TRBD1. CDR1 and CDR2 (germline): GTSNPN, SVGIG (reference sequence). There are 15 residues in the CDR3. V gave up 1 base and J gave up 3 bases; unmatched junction bases: 8. In DNA, the CDR3 is TGTGCCTGGAGTGACAGGGGTTCAGCCTACTATGGCTACACCTTC. Its protein product is CAWSDRGSAYYGYTF.

Only a few counts were recorded for this clone. J is TRBJ2-7 and V is TRBV6-1; TRBD1 matches at 9 bases. CDR1 is MNHNS and CDR2 is SASEGT in the germline V gene. With 4 bases clipped from V and 1 base from J, the junction kept 8 bases outside the gene matches. This CDR3 is 16 amino acids long. The DNA for the CDR3 is TGTGCCAGCAGTGCGGGGACAGGGTACTTGTCCTACGAGCAGTACTTC. This gives the protein CASSAGTGYLSYEQYF.

This rearrangement joins TRBV2 to TRBJ1-1; TRBD1 matches 9 bases. V lost 4 bases and J lost 3; bases outside the gene matches: 15. The CDR3 consists of 18 residues. In germline, CDR1 is SNHLY, CDR2 FYNNEI. Here the CDR3 DNA reads TGTGCCAGCAGTGGATACAGGGGGCGCGACGACAAGGACACTGAAGCTTTCTTT. Translating it yields CASSGYRGRDDKDTEAFF.

This sequence joins TRBV28 and TRBJ1-5, with 9 bases aligning to TRBD1. The CDR3 is 15 amino acids. Per germline, CDR1 MDHEN and CDR2 SYDVKM. V trimming: 4 bases; J trimming: 6 bases; junction bases outside the gene matches: 7. The CDR3 DNA reads TGTGCCAGCAGTTCCTTCACAGGGGGCCGTCAGCCCCAGCATTTT. Encoded protein: CASSSFTGGRQPQHF.

The chain links TRBV2 to TRBJ1-3; TRBD1 agrees at 8 bases. Per the germline V gene, CDR1 is SNHLY and CDR2 is FYNNEI. The CDR3 is 16 amino acids. The V gene end was trimmed by 5 bases and the J gene end by 0 bases; junction bases not matched to a gene: 6. The CDR3 DNA sequence: TGTGCCAGCAGTCTACAGGGGGTAAACTCTGGAAACACCATATATTTT. Translation: CASSLQGVNSGNTIYF.

This chain links TRBV30 with TRBJ2-2, with 10 bases matching TRBD1. Germline-derived CDR1 and CDR2 are GTSNPN and SVGIG (reference sequence). The CDR3 spans 15 residues. The junction had 5 bases not matched to a gene; V was cut back by 2 bases and J by 5 bases. The CDR3: CAWSSWTGGTGELFF. The CDR3 DNA follows: TGTGCCTGGAGTTCGTGGACAGGGGGTACCGGGGAGCTGTTTTTT.

The chain links TRBV4-1 to TRBJ2-2; D is unresolved. CDR1 and CDR2 (germline): MGHRA, YSYEKL. The V end lost 0 bases, the J end lost 3 bases, and 2 bases lay between the germline ends. The CDR3 is made up of 13 amino acids. CDR3 loop: CASSQDYTGELFF. Here the CDR3 DNA reads TGCGCCAGCAGCCAAGACTACACCGGGGAGCTGTTTTTT.

The chain is built from TRBV7-3 and TRBJ2-1; TRBD1 matches 7 bases. Germline-derived CDR1 and CDR2 are SGHTA and FQGTGA. With 5 bases clipped from V and 9 bases from J, the junction kept 10 bases outside the gene matches. The CDR3 covers 14 residues. The CDR3 spells CASSRNRGMGEQFF. The CDR3 nucleotides are TGTGCCAGCAGCCGTAACAGGGGAATGGGTGAGCAGTTCTTC.

V gene TRBV5-1 combines with J gene TRBJ1-4; D ambiguous. Deletions cut 2 bases from V and 3 bases from J, with 14 bases between. The CDR3 is made up of 16 amino acids. The V gene's germline CDR1 is SGHRS and CDR2 YFSETQ. Written as DNA, the CDR3 is TGCGCCAGCAGCTTCGACGGAAATGGAGCTAATGAAAAACTGTTTTTT. Its translation: CASSFDGNGANEKLFF.

The genes are TRBV25-1 and TRBJ1-1, with unresolved D. Germline CDR1 is MGHDK and CDR2 is SYGVNS. V was pared by 1 base and J by 1 base, with 10 bases between. The CDR3 length is 15 residues. Written as DNA, the CDR3 is TGTGCCAGCAGTGAATTGAGAGGGCCGAACACTGAAGCTTTCTTT. Its translation: CASSELRGPNTEAFF.

CDR3 DNA sequence: TGTGCCAGCAGTACAGGGGGATCGGGGACCCAGTACTTC. This gives the protein CASSTGGSGTQYF. V is TRBV7-3 and J is TRBJ2-5; TRBD1 agrees at 8 bases. CDR1 and CDR2 (germline): SGHTA, FQGTGA. This CDR3 is 13 amino acids long. The ends lost 6 bases at V and 7 bases at J; junction bases unmatched: 7.

The chain couples TRBV7-9 to TRBJ1-2; perhaps TRBD1 as D (6 bases). Germline values: CDR1 SEHNR, CDR2 FQNEAQ (reference sequence). V was clipped by 1 base and J by 8 bases, with 17 bases between them. The CDR3 is 15 residues long. CDR3 sequence reads: CASSLGGYRAEGYTF. The DNA of the CDR3 is TGTGCCAGCAGCTTAGGCGGGTACAGGGCGGAAGGCTACACCTTC.

This chain links TRBV27 with TRBJ1-4; TRBD1 might be the D (5 bases). Germline V gene lookup returns CDR1 MNHEY and CDR2 SMNVEV (reference sequence). V was clipped by 5 bases and J by 13 bases, with 14 bases between them. This CDR3 comprises 12 residues. The DNA for the CDR3 is TGTGCCAGCAGTCCAAAGGGGAAGGTACTGTTTTTT. Translated, it gives CASSPKGKVLFF.

This chain connects TRBV19 to TRBJ1-1; TRBD1 aligns across 11 bases. Germline V gene lookup returns CDR1 LNHDA and CDR2 SQIVND (reference sequence). Unmatched junction bases numbered 9, after V lost 5 bases and J lost 4 bases. The CDR3 runs to 16 residues. CDR3 DNA: TGTGCCAGTAGTCGCCGGGACAGGGGGAAGAGCACTGAAGCTTTCTTT. It translates to CASSRRDRGKSTEAFF. Full variable domain (missing parts from reference TRBV19 and TRBJ1-1): DGGITQSPKYLFRKEGQNVTLSCEQNLNHDAMYWYRQDPGQGLRLIYYSQIVNDFQKGDIAEGYSVSREKKESFPLTVTSAQKNPTAFYLCASSRRDRGKSTEAFFGQGTRLTVV.